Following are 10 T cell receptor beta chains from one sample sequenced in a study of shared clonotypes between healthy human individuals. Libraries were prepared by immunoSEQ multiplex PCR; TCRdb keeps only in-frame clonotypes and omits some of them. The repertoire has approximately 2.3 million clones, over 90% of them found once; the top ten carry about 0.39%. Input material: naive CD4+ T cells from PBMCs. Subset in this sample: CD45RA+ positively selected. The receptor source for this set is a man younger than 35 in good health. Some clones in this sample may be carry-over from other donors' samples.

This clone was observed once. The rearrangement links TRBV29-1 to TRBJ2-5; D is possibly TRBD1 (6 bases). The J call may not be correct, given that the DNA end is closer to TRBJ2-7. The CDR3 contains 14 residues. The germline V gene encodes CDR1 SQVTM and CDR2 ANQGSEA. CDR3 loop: CSAQGQHWSYEQYF. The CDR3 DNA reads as TGCAGCGCCCAGGGGCAGCACTGGTCCTACGAGCAGTACTTC.

The CDR3 DNA sequence: TGTGCCAGTAGTACTTCATTGGCAGAGACCTATGGCTACACCTTC. Residues: CASSTSLAETYGYTF. This chain connects TRBV19 to TRBJ1-2; D unclear. Germline V lookup: CDR1 LNHDA, CDR2 SQIVND (reference sequence). The CDR3 spans 15 residues. V lost 4 bases, J lost 4 bases, and 16 bases lay in between.

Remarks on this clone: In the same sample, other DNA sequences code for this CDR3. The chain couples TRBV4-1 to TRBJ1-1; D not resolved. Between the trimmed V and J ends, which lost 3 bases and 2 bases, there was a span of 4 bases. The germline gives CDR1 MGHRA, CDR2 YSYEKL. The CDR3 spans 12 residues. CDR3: CASSQVNTEAFF. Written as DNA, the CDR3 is TGCGCCAGCAGCCAGGTAAACACTGAAGCTTTCTTT.

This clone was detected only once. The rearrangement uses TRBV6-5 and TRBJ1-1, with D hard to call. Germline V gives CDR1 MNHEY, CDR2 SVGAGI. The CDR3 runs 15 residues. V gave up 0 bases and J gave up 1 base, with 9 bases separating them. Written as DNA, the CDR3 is TGTGCCAGCAGTTACTCCCGGGCTTCGAACACTGAAGCTTTCTTT. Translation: CASSYSRASNTEAFF.

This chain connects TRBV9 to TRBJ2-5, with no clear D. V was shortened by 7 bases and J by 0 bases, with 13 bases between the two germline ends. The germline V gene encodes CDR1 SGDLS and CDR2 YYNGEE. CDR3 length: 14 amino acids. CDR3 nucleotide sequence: TGTGCCAGCGCCCCTGCGGCGTACCAAGAGACCCAGTACTTC. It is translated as CASAPAAYQETQYF.

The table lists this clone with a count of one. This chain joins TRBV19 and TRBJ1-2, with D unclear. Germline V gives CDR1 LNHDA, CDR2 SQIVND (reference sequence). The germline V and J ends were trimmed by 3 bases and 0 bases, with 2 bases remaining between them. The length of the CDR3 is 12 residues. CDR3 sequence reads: CASSMTNYGYTF. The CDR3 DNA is TGTGCCAGTAGTATGACTAACTATGGCTACACCTTC.

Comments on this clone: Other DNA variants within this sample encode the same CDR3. CDR3 region: CASSLGLNTEAFF. For the CDR3, the DNA is TGTGCCAGCAGCTTGGGTTTGAACACTGAAGCTTTCTTT. The rearrangement links TRBV5-5 to TRBJ1-1; D uncertain. With 0 bases removed from V and 0 bases from J, the gap between germline ends came to 3 bases. Per the germline V gene, CDR1 is SGHKS and CDR2 is YYEKEE (reference sequence). The CDR3 contains 13 residues.

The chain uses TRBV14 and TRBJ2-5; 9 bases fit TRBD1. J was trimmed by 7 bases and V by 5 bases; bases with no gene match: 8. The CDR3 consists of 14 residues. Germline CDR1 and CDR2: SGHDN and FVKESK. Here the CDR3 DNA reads TGTGCCAGCAGCGGGCCGGGACAGGGTGGGACCCAGTACTTC. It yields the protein CASSGPGQGGTQYF.

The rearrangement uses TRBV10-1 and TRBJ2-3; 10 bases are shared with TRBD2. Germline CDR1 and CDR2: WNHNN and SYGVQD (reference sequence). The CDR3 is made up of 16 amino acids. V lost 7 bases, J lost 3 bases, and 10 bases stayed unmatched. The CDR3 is CASILRLAGATDTQYF. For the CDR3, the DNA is TGCGCCAGCATCCTACGACTAGCGGGTGCTACAGATACGCAGTATTTT.

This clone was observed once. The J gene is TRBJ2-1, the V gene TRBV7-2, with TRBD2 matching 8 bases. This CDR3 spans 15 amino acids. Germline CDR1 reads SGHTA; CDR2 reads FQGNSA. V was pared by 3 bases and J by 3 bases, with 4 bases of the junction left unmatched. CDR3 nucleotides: TGTGCCAGCAGCTTTACTAGCGGCAACTACAATGAGCAGTTCTTC. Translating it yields CASSFTSGNYNEQFF.